The 20 T cell receptor beta chains below come from one sample, sequenced in a study of blood T cell repertoires in COVID-19. Profiling relied on immunoSEQ multiplex PCR, and the TCRdb table lists in-frame clones only, not all of them. The sample lists 60,000 to 75,000 clones, approximately 86% occurring once. Sequenced sample: peripheral blood. The receptor source for this set is a man aged 65 to 79 with active COVID-19.

The CDR3 DNA reads as TGTGCCAGCAGCACACCGGGGGGATACAATGAGCAGTTCTTC. The encoded protein is CASSTPGGYNEQFF. The rearrangement joins TRBV11-3 to TRBJ2-1; 7 bases fit TRBD2. V dropped 5 bases and J dropped 4; count of bases not matched to a gene: 5. Germline assignment: CDR1 SGHNT and CDR2 YENEEA. This CDR3 comprises 14 residues.

The chain is built from TRBV10-2 and TRBJ2-3; 9 nucleotides agree with TRBD1. CDR1 WSHSY and CDR2 SAAADI come from the germline V gene. The CDR3 spans 16 residues. With V trimmed by 0 bases and J by 3 bases, 4 bases remained unmatched. The CDR3 loop reads CASSESGGQGTDTQYF. DNA for the CDR3: TGCGCCAGCAGTGAGTCGGGGGGACAGGGTACAGATACGCAGTATTTT.

The rearrangement uses TRBV12-3 or TRBV12-4 and TRBJ2-7; D is perhaps TRBD2 (6 bases). V was clipped by 2 bases and J by 12 bases, with 14 bases between them. There are 12 residues in the CDR3. The CDR3 loop reads CASSLTLTSRYF. The CDR3 coding sequence is TGTGCCAGCAGTTTAACCCTGACTAGTCGGTACTTC.

V and J are TRBV25-1 and TRBJ2-1; 7 bases are a match to TRBD1. The germline V gene has CDR1 MGHDK and CDR2 SYGVNS. Losses at the gene ends were 10 bases for V and 6 bases for J; bases not matched to a gene: 3. The CDR3 is made up of 11 amino acids. In nucleotides, the CDR3 is TGTGCCACCCACAGGGGCAATGAGCAGTTCTTC. Translated, it gives CATHRGNEQFF.

The rearrangement joins TRBV12-3 or TRBV12-4 to TRBJ1-2, with 9 bases identical to TRBD1. After removal of 3 bases from V and 8 bases from J, the junction contained 4 bases not matched to a gene. This CDR3 is 13 amino acids long. The CDR3 DNA follows: TGTGCCAGCAGTTTTCGTGACAGGGGGGGCTACACCTTC. Translating gives CASSFRDRGGYTF.

The rearrangement links TRBV19 to TRBJ1-2; possibly TRBD1 for D (5 bases). Trimming pared 7 bases from V and 4 bases from J, leaving 16 bases between. Germline V gene data show CDR1 as LNHDA and CDR2 as SQIVND (reference sequence). This CDR3 is 14 amino acids long. The CDR3 sequence is CASTRGGPGYGYTF. The CDR3 DNA follows: TGTGCCAGTACGCGGGGGGGACCGGGCTATGGCTACACCTTC.

V gene TRBV28 combines with J gene TRBJ2-1; 8 nucleotides agree with TRBD2. Trimming at V came to 3 bases and at J to 7 bases, leaving 8 bases not matched to a gene. Germline V gene lookup returns CDR1 MDHEN and CDR2 SYDVKM. This CDR3 is built from 15 residues. The CDR3 protein is CASSFQSGRGNEQFF. The CDR3 nucleotides read TGTGCCAGCAGTTTTCAGAGCGGGAGAGGGAATGAGCAGTTCTTC.

The chain joins TRBV5-1 to TRBJ2-7; 10 bases fit TRBD1. The CDR3 has 13 residues. The trim removed 5 bases at V and 2 bases at J, leaving 1 base unmatched. Per the germline V gene, CDR1 is SGHRS and CDR2 is YFSETQ. The CDR3 DNA reads as TGCGCCAGCAGGGGACAGGGGCCCTACGAGCAGTACTTC. Translation gives CASRGQGPYEQYF. Combining the CDR3 with reference TRBV5-1 and TRBJ2-7 gives the whole variable domain KAGVTQTPRYLIKTRGQQVTLSCSPISGHRSVSWYQQTPGQGLQFLFEYFSETQRNKGNFPGRFSGRQFSNSRSEMNVSTLELGDSALYLCASRGQGPYEQYFGPGTRLTVT.

The chain recombines TRBV19 with TRBJ2-7, with D possibly TRBD2 on 5 matching bases. The CDR3 loop spans 14 amino acids. The germline V gene has CDR1 LNHDA and CDR2 SQIVND (reference sequence). Trimming cost V 3 bases and J 3 bases, with 12 bases left between them. In DNA, the CDR3 is TGTGCCAGTAGTATTGGCCCTAGCAGCTACGAGCAGTACTTC. It encodes CASSIGPSSYEQYF.

The chain recombines TRBV3-1 (or the pseudogene TRBV3-2) with TRBJ2-3; maybe TRBD1 (5 bases). Germline V gene lookup returns CDR1 LGHDT and CDR2 YNNKEL (reference sequence). Trimming took off 4 bases at V and 0 bases at J, with 8 bases between the two ends. The CDR3 runs 14 residues. CDR3 DNA: TGTGCCAGCAGCCCAGGGCCCAGCACAGATACGCAGTATTTT. This sequence encodes CASSPGPSTDTQYF.

The rearrangement joins TRBV7-9 to TRBJ2-6; 9 bases agree with TRBD1. This CDR3 is 18 amino acids long. Trimming took 5 bases from V and 4 from J; bases not matched to a gene: 12. Germline V gene lookup returns CDR1 SEHNR and CDR2 FQNEAQ (reference sequence). This chain's CDR3 is CASSRGTGISSGANVLTF. CDR3 nucleotide sequence: TGTGCCAGCAGCCGCGGGACAGGGATCTCCTCGGGGGCCAACGTCCTGACTTTC.

V gene TRBV19 combines with J gene TRBJ2-7; D gene uncertain. From germline, CDR1 is LNHDA and CDR2 SQIVND (reference sequence). Trimming pared 3 bases from V and 1 base from J, leaving 13 bases between. The CDR3 runs to 15 residues. In DNA form, the CDR3 reads TGTGCCAGTAGTATTGGGCCTTCTGTTTCCTACGAGCAGTACTTC. Translation: CASSIGPSVSYEQYF.

The chain couples TRBV4-2 to TRBJ2-5; D is perhaps TRBD2 (5 bases). Trimming removed 1 base from V and 4 bases from J, with 13 bases in between. Germline V gene sequence: CDR1 LGHNA, CDR2 YNFKEQ. The CDR3 has 15 amino acids. CDR3 residues: CASSQGTVGGETQYF. In DNA, the CDR3 is TGTGCCAGCAGCCAAGGTACTGTCGGAGGAGAGACCCAGTACTTC.

This clone was observed a single time. V is TRBV5-1 and J is TRBJ1-4; TRBD1 is a possible D gene (6 bases). This CDR3 has 16 amino acids. Trimming left V 6 bases short and J 0 bases short, with 15 bases between. CDR1 and CDR2 from the germline V gene are SGHRS and YFSETQ. Here the CDR3 DNA reads TGCGCCAGCAACTTCGGGGGGCGGTCAACTAATGAAAAACTGTTTTTT. Translation gives CASNFGGRSTNEKLFF.

The V and J genes are TRBV6-6 and TRBJ1-1; tentative D call: TRBD1 (6 bases). Between the trimmed V and J ends, which lost 6 bases and 10 bases, there was a span of 15 bases. This CDR3 contains 12 residues. From germline, CDR1 is MNHNY and CDR2 SVGAGI (reference sequence). CDR3: CASRQNRVGAFF. CDR3 coding DNA: TGTGCCAGCAGACAAAACAGGGTTGGAGCTTTCTTT.

The genes are TRBV5-4 and TRBJ2-3; D not certain. CDR3 length equals 13 residues. Trimming left V 2 bases short and J 1 base short, with 5 bases between. Germline V gene lookup returns CDR1 SGHNT and CDR2 YYREEE (reference sequence). CDR3 amino acids: CASSLARTDTQYF. As DNA, the CDR3 is TGTGCCAGCAGCTTAGCCCGCACAGATACGCAGTATTTT. Supplemented by reference TRBV5-4 and TRBJ2-3, the full variable domain reads ETGVTQSPTHLIKTRGQQVTLRCSSQSGHNTVSWYQQALGQGPQFIFQYYREEENGRGNFPPRFSGLQFPNYSSELNVNALELDDSALYLCASSLARTDTQYFGPGTRLTVL.

V usage is TRBV19 and J usage is TRBJ2-6; 7 bases map to TRBD2. V dropped 6 bases and J dropped 0; count of bases not matched to a gene: 5. The CDR3 consists of 16 residues. CDR1 and CDR2 (germline): LNHDA, SQIVND (reference sequence). The CDR3 DNA follows: TGTGCCAGTAGGGGAGCGGGAAGCTCTGGGGCCAACGTCCTGACTTTC. Amino acids: CASRGAGSSGANVLTF.

Only one count was recorded for this clone. The CDR3 DNA is TGTGCCAGCAGCTTAACGCCTAGCGGGCCCGACAATGAGCAGTTCTTC. This gives the protein CASSLTPSGPDNEQFF. The gene calls are TRBV7-3 and TRBJ2-1; 8 bases fit TRBD2. V dropped 0 bases and J dropped 5; count of bases not matched to a gene: 6. The CDR3 spans 16 residues. Germline loops: CDR1 SGHTA, CDR2 FQGTGA. The complete variable domain, with remaining parts taken from reference TRBV7-3 and TRBJ2-1, reads GAGVSQTPSNKVTEKGKYVELRCDPISGHTALYWYRQSLGQGPEFLIYFQGTGAADDSGLPNDRFFAVRPEGSVSTLKIQRTERGDSAVYLCASSLTPSGPDNEQFFGPGTRLTVL.

The chain links TRBV5-4 to TRBJ2-5; TRBD2 matches 7 bases. V shed 1 base, J shed 5 bases, and the junction held 8 bases outside the gene matches. This CDR3 has 15 amino acids. Germline V gives CDR1 SGHNT, CDR2 YYREEE (reference sequence). CDR3 amino acids: CASSLNRGGAETQYF. The CDR3 DNA reads TGTGCCAGCAGCTTGAATCGGGGAGGGGCGGAGACCCAGTACTTC.

This chain links TRBV6-5 with TRBJ1-3; 10 bases line up with TRBD1. The length of the CDR3 is 15 residues. The J segment lost 0 bases and the V segment lost 9 bases, leaving 5 bases of the junction unmatched. Germline-derived CDR1 and CDR2 are MNHEY and SVGAGI. The CDR3, as DNA: TGTGCCAGAGGGCGGGACAGGGGCTCTGGAAACACCATATATTTT. It yields the protein CARGRDRGSGNTIYF.